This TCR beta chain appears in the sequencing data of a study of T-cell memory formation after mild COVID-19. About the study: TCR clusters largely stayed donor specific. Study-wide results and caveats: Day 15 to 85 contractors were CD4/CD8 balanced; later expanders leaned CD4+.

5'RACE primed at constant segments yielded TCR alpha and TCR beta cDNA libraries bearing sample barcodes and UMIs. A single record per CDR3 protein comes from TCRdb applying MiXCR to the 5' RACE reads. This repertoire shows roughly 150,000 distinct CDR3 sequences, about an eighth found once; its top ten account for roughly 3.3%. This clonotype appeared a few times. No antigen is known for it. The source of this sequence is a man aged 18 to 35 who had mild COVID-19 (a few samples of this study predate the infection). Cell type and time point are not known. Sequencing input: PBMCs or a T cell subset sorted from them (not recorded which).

Here the CDR3 reads CASSDLHTGWVEITQYF. The CDR3 nucleotides are TGTGCCAGCAGTGACCTCCATACCGGTTGGGTTGAGATTACGCAGTATTTT. The gene calls are TRBV6-4 and TRBJ2-3; D is uncertain. Trimming took off 2 bases at V and 8 bases at J, with 23 bases between the two ends. Germline-derived CDR1 and CDR2 are MRHNA and SNTAGT. CDR3 length: 17 amino acids.